This T cell receptor beta chain was recovered during a study of cytomegalovirus exposure and HLA in healthy donors. Germline assignment: CDR1 SGDLS and CDR2 YYNGEE. The CDR3 has 15 residues. Trimming took off 2 bases at V and 7 bases at J, with 15 bases between the two ends. Study outcomes and limitations: Confirmation was obtained in vitro that a few CMV-associated chains are specific for CMV antigens. Some highly shared sequence variants likely arose as a pipeline artifact. Most TCR sequences were seen very rarely across donors, but some public TCRs occurred in many. Presence/absence analyses supposed approximately even sequencing depth among donors.

It was with 60 Vbeta and 13 Jbeta primers that the PCR ran. Sequencing used immunoSEQ multiplex PCR; TCRdb keeps in-frame clones, though not all of them. The sample has roughly 140,000 clones; 75% to 85% are singletons. Concerning this clone itself: Its antigen is as yet unknown.

Sequencing was performed on PBMCs. The chain links TRBV9 to TRBJ1-4, with a possible D match to TRBD1 (5 bases). This receptor was obtained from a woman between 40 and 55 years old in good health and CMV-seropositive. The DNA for the CDR3 is TGTGCCAGCAGCGTCCAGGGAGGGTTGGGTGAAAAACTGTTTTTT. It encodes CASSVQGGLGEKLFF.